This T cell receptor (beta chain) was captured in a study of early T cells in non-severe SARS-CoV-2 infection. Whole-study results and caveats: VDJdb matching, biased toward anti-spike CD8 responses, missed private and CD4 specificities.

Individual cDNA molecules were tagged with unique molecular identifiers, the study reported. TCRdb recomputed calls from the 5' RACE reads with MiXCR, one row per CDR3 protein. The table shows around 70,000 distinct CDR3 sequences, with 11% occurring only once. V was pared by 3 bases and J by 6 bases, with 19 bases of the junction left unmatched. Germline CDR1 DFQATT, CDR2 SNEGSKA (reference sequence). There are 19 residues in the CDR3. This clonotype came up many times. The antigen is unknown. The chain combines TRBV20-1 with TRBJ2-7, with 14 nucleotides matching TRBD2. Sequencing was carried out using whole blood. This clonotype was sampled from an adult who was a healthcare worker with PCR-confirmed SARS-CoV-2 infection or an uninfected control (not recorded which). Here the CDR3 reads CSASPPPKKGTSGSREQYF. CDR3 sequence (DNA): TGCAGTGCTAGTCCACCACCGAAAAAAGGGACTAGCGGGAGTCGCGAGCAGTACTTC.